The 4 T cell receptor beta chains in this list originate from one sample, sequenced in a study of T cells in localized non-small cell lung cancer. Repertoires were generated with immunoSEQ multiplex PCR, while TCRdb's copy carries only in-frame clones and drops some. The profile shows around 50,000 clones, 86% of them singletons. Specimen: peripheral blood, collected before any cancer treatment. The receptors stem from a male donor older than 55 with stage III squamous cell lung carcinoma.

The rearrangement uses TRBV11-2 and TRBJ2-3; the D gene is possibly TRBD2 (5 bases). The germline gives CDR1 SGHAT, CDR2 FQNNGV. V lost 4 bases, J lost 4 bases, and 12 bases lay in between. The CDR3 runs to 14 residues. The DNA of the CDR3 is TGTGCCAGCAGCTCCGACCTCGGGGCAGATACGCAGTATTTT. Translating it yields CASSSDLGADTQYF.

CDR3 sequence: CASSAGHSLAYEKLFF. The DNA for the CDR3 is TGTGCCAGCAGTGCGGGACACAGTTTGGCCTACGAAAAACTGTTTTTT. The chain recombines TRBV25-1 with TRBJ1-4; D possibly corresponds to TRBD1 (6 bases). V was shortened by 4 bases and J by 8 bases, with 20 bases between the two germline ends. Germline loops: CDR1 MGHDK, CDR2 SYGVNS. This CDR3 contains 16 residues.

The chain combines TRBV30 with TRBJ1-2; a possible D gene is TRBD1 (5 bases). The CDR3 is 12 residues long. From germline, CDR1 is GTSNPN and CDR2 SVGIG (reference sequence). V gave up 1 base and J gave up 8 bases, with 11 bases separating them. CDR3 region: CAWSGSGDGYTF. The DNA for the CDR3 is TGTGCCTGGAGTGGGTCGGGGGACGGCTACACCTTC.

The chain employs TRBV19 and TRBJ2-5; possibly TRBD2 for D (6 bases). This CDR3 spans 16 amino acids. Germline values: CDR1 LNHDA, CDR2 SQIVND (reference sequence). V was pared by 4 bases and J by 3 bases, with 18 bases between. The DNA of the CDR3 is TGTGCCAGTAGTACCTCCCGGGAGACTAGGAAAGAGACCCAGTACTTC. Protein sequence: CASSTSRETRKETQYF.